This TCR beta chain was observed in a study of T cell responses to AZD1222 COVID-19 vaccine. Trimming cost V 4 bases and J 11 bases, with 15 bases left between them. CDR3 length: 13 residues. The germline gives CDR1 LNHDA, CDR2 SQIVND (reference sequence). The repertoire was sequenced with immunoSEQ multiplex PCR; TCRdb's copy has only in-frame clones and lacks some. The data show roughly 150,000 clones, about 93% seen once. The V call is TRBV19, the J call TRBJ1-5, with D possibly being TRBD1 (6 bases). The receptor was isolated from an adult in good health. Source: peripheral blood, taken on day 0 of AZD1222 vaccination. CDR3 amino acids: CASSNLQGYAQHF. DNA for the CDR3: TGTGCCAGTAGTAACTTACAGGGTTATGCCCAGCATTTT.